This TCR beta chain emerged from a study of CXCR3-negative and CXCR3-positive naive CD8 T cells. The libraries of TRB cDNA were prepared using 5' RACE with UMI labels. Reprocessing the 5' RACE reads, TCRdb reports a single entry for every CDR3 protein and omits DNA. The sample data list about 81,000 distinct CDR3 sequences. The V gene's germline CDR1 is SGDLS and CDR2 YYNGEE. This CDR3 comprises 17 residues. General observations from the study: Comparably high diversity was seen in both naive subsets, and much lower diversity in memory CD8+ cells.

Comment on this clonotype: The antigen is unknown.

The sequence was obtained from a human donor in good health. Some clones in this sample may be carry-over from other donors' samples. Sequenced sample: naive CXCR3- CD8+ T cells from blood. Subset meaning: CD45RO-CCR7+CD27+CD95- naive CD8+ T cells lacking CXCR3 (TNR3-). The rearrangement joins TRBV9 to TRBJ2-5; with no DNA, the TCRdb D assignment of TRBD2 cannot be verified. The CDR3 region is CASSPRGSGGPQETQYF.